These T cell receptor beta chains were read from a single sample in a study of shared clonotypes between healthy human individuals. Measured with immunoSEQ multiplex PCR; TCRdb has only the in-frame clones, and not every one. Altogether some 2.4 million clones are present, 93% being singletons, with the ten largest covering 0.36%. Sequenced: naive CD4+ T cells from PBMCs. The receptors come from a man aged 18 to 30 in good health. Some clones in this sample may be carry-over from other donors' samples. The CDR3 runs from the conserved cysteine through the conserved F or W. The order of the fields is CDR3 DNA, CDR3 protein, D gene, J gene, V gene. The D gene is left open where the match is weak.

TGTGCCTGGAGTGGGACAGGAGTACCTAACTATGGCTACACCTTC | CAWSGTGVPNYGYTF | TRBD1 | TRBJ1-2 | TRBV30
TGTGCCAGCACCGACAGGTTGGGGCCCCAGCATTTT | CASTDRLGPQHF | - | TRBJ1-5 | TRBV6-5
TGTGCCAGCAGCTTACCCGGGACAGGGGTTAACTATGGCTACACCTTC | CASSLPGTGVNYGYTF | TRBD1 | TRBJ1-2 | TRBV5-4
TGTGCCAGCAGCTTGGGGCAGAGGTCGACTGAAGCTTTCTTT | CASSLGQRSTEAFF | - | TRBJ1-1 | TRBV4-2
TGTGCCACCAGCAGAGATTTTTATCAGCCCCAGCATTTT | CATSRDFYQPQHF | - | TRBJ1-5 | TRBV15
TGTGCCAGCAGCGCGCAATTCGATCAGCCCCAGCATTTT | CASSAQFDQPQHF | - | TRBJ1-5 | TRBV9
TGTGCCAGCAGGCTAGGGGCGAAGAGCCACGAGCAGTACTTC | CASRLGAKSHEQYF | - | TRBJ2-7 | TRBV7-2
TGTGCCAGCAGCTTAGGGGGGACCTACGAGCAGTACTTC | CASSLGGTYEQYF | - | TRBJ2-7 | TRBV5-5
TGTGCCAGCTCAGGGGCCCCAGAGACCCAGTACTTC | CASSGAPETQYF | - | TRBJ2-5 | TRBV28
TGTGCCAGCAGGCGGGGCGGCGCGTACGAGCAGTACTTC | CASRRGGAYEQYF | - | TRBJ2-7 | TRBV27